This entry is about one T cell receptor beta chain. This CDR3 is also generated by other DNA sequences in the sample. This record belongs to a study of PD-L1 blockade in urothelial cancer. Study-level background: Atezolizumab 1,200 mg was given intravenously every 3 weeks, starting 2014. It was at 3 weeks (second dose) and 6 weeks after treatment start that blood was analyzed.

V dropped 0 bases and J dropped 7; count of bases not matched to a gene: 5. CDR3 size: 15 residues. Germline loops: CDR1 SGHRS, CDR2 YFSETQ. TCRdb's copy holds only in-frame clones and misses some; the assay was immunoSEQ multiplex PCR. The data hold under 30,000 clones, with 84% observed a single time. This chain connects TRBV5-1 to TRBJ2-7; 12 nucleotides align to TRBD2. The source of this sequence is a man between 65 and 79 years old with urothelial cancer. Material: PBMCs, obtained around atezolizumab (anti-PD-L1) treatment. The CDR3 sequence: CASSLVLAGGDEQYF. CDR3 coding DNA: TGCGCCAGCAGCTTGGTACTAGCGGGAGGTGATGAGCAGTACTTC. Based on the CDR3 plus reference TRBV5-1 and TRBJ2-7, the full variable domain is KAGVTQTPRYLIKTRGQQVTLSCSPISGHRSVSWYQQTPGQGLQFLFEYFSETQRNKGNFPGRFSGRQFSNSRSEMNVSTLELGDSALYLCASSLVLAGGDEQYFGPGTRLTVT.